A selection of T cell receptor beta chains follows, all from one sample in a study of Tregs in tolerant kidney transplant recipients. Assay: immunoSEQ multiplex PCR; the TCRdb copy retains only in-frame clones and omits some. The sample carries some 21,000 clones, around 85% recorded once. This specimen consisted of CD8+ T cells from blood (PBMCs), obtained 6 months after the transplant. The receptors were sampled from a human patient who received a combined kidney and bone marrow transplant. Some T cells may be transferred from the graft donor. Both conserved end residues are part of each CDR3. D genes are given only for firm matches. Clone sizes are given selectively: once, few, many, or a class where the clone is expanded.

clone size: .; D gene: .; CDR3 length: 12; V gene: TRBV13; J gene: TRBJ1-1; CDR3 DNA: TGTGCCAGCAGACAGGGAGACTTCCAAGCTTTCTTT; CDR3 protein: CASRQGDFQAFF
clone size: few; D gene: .; CDR3 length: 12; V gene: TRBV11-2; J gene: TRBJ1-1; CDR3 DNA: TGTGCCAGCAGTGAGGGCTACACTGAAGCTTTCTTT; CDR3 protein: CASSEGYTEAFF
clone size: .; D gene: TRBD1; CDR3 length: 14; V gene: TRBV19; J gene: TRBJ2-7; CDR3 DNA: TGTGCCAGTAGTATGTGGGACAGGGCAGCCGAGCAGTACTTC; CDR3 protein: CASSMWDRAAEQYF
clone size: medium-sized; D gene: TRBD1; CDR3 length: 15; V gene: TRBV4-1; J gene: TRBJ2-7; CDR3 DNA: TGCGCCAGCAGCCAACTGACAGGGCCAAACTACGAGCAGTACTTC; CDR3 protein: CASSQLTGPNYEQYF
clone size: few; D gene: .; CDR3 length: 12; V gene: TRBV11-3; J gene: TRBJ2-7; CDR3 DNA: TGTGCCAGCAGCCAAGCGCATTACGAGCAGTACTTC; CDR3 protein: CASSQAHYEQYF
clone size: .; D gene: TRBD1; CDR3 length: 15; V gene: TRBV27; J gene: TRBJ1-2; CDR3 DNA: TGTGCCAGCAGTCCACATTTAACCACAGGGGGAGGCTACACCTTC; CDR3 protein: CASSPHLTTGGGYTF
clone size: .; D gene: TRBD1; CDR3 length: 19; V gene: TRBV4-1; J gene: TRBJ1-1; CDR3 DNA: TGCGCCAGCAGCCAAGAGGGACACGTGACAGGGGGGATGAACACTGAAGCTTTCTTT; CDR3 protein: CASSQEGHVTGGMNTEAFF
clone size: .; D gene: .; CDR3 length: 17; V gene: TRBV7-3; J gene: TRBJ2-1; CDR3 DNA: TGTGCCAGCAGCCCTAGTATTGAGCCCCGCTCATACAATGAGCAGTTCTTC; CDR3 protein: CASSPSIEPRSYNEQFF
clone size: .; D gene: .; CDR3 length: 12; V gene: TRBV9; J gene: TRBJ1-3; CDR3 DNA: TGTGCCAGCAGCGCAGATGGAAACACCATATATTTT; CDR3 protein: CASSADGNTIYF
clone size: .; D gene: .; CDR3 length: 13; V gene: TRBV9; J gene: TRBJ2-3; CDR3 DNA: TGTGCCAGCGTTGGACAGAACACAGATACGCAGTATTTT; CDR3 protein: CASVGQNTDTQYF
clone size: .; D gene: .; CDR3 length: 14; V gene: TRBV6-6; J gene: TRBJ1-5; CDR3 DNA: TGCGCCAGCAGTTACACGGGGTCCCATCAGCCCCAGCATTTT; CDR3 protein: CASSYTGSHQPQHF
clone size: .; D gene: .; CDR3 length: 15; V gene: TRBV15; J gene: TRBJ2-2; CDR3 DNA: TGTGCCACCAGCAGCCCCAGGGGGAACACCGGGGAGCTGTTTTTT; CDR3 protein: CATSSPRGNTGELFF
clone size: few; D gene: .; CDR3 length: 16; V gene: TRBV15; J gene: TRBJ2-5; CDR3 DNA: TGTGCCACCAGCAGACCGAGGACAGATCCCCAAGAGACCCAGTACTTC; CDR3 protein: CATSRPRTDPQETQYF
clone size: few; D gene: TRBD1; CDR3 length: 14; V gene: TRBV6-5; J gene: TRBJ1-6; CDR3 DNA: TGTGCCAGCAGTTCGGACAGGGGGCTATCACCCCTCCACTTT; CDR3 protein: CASSSDRGLSPLHF
clone size: .; D gene: .; CDR3 length: 13; V gene: TRBV7-9; J gene: TRBJ1-2; CDR3 DNA: TGTGCCAGCAGTTTCGGAGGGGACTATGGCTACACCTTC; CDR3 protein: CASSFGGDYGYTF
clone size: .; D gene: .; CDR3 length: 13; V gene: TRBV9; J gene: TRBJ1-1; CDR3 DNA: TGTGCCAGCAGCGTCAGGGTGGGGACTGAAGCTTTCTTT; CDR3 protein: CASSVRVGTEAFF
clone size: once; D gene: .; CDR3 length: 14; V gene: TRBV6-5; J gene: TRBJ2-1; CDR3 DNA: TGTGCCAGCAGCACAGTTTACTCCTACAATGAGCAGTTCTTC; CDR3 protein: CASSTVYSYNEQFF
clone size: once; D gene: .; CDR3 length: 13; V gene: TRBV5-6; J gene: TRBJ2-5; CDR3 DNA: TGTGCCAGCAGCCTAGGACTGCTAGAGACCCAGTACTTC; CDR3 protein: CASSLGLLETQYF
clone size: .; D gene: TRBD2; CDR3 length: 15; V gene: TRBV7-9; J gene: TRBJ2-1; CDR3 DNA: TGTGCCAGCAGCTTACTAGCGGGAAGCTTGGCGCTGCCGTTCTTC; CDR3 protein: CASSLLAGSLALPFF